A single sample is the source of the 30 T cell receptor beta chains below, sequenced in a study of blood T cell repertoires in COVID-19. Method: immunoSEQ multiplex PCR; TCRdb's copy keeps in-frame clones and lacks some. The table records 100,000 or so clones, around 87% of them present only once. The specimen was peripheral blood. The receptors were gathered from a man over 45 with active or convalescent COVID-19.

A few counts support this clone. This chain connects TRBV6-2 or TRBV6-3 to TRBJ1-3; 8 bases line up with TRBD1. V shed 1 base and J 0 bases; nucleotides not matched to a gene: 5. The CDR3 loop spans 17 amino acids. Germline V lookup: CDR1 MNHEY, CDR2 SVGEGT. The CDR3 DNA sequence: TGTGCCAGCAGTTACTACGGACAGGGTAGCTCTGGAAACACCATATATTTT. Translating it yields CASSYYGQGSSGNTIYF.

The V and J genes are TRBV3-1 (or the pseudogene TRBV3-2) and TRBJ2-5, with 13 bases aligning to TRBD2. The CDR3 covers 17 residues. Per the germline V gene, CDR1 is LGHDT and CDR2 is YNNKEL (reference sequence). The V gene end was trimmed by 1 base and the J gene end by 2 bases; junction bases not matched to a gene: 4. The CDR3 DNA reads as TGTGCCAGCAGCCAAGTACTAGCGGGGGGGGCACAAGAGACCCAGTACTTC. This codes for CASSQVLAGGAQETQYF.

The gene calls are TRBV2 and TRBJ2-1, with TRBD1 matching 7 bases. This CDR3 has 15 amino acids. V lost 4 bases and J lost 2; bases outside the gene matches: 5. Germline CDR1 and CDR2: SNHLY and FYNNEI. The CDR3 DNA reads as TGTGCCAGCAGTGTCGGACAGGACCCCTACAATGAGCAGTTCTTC. Residues: CASSVGQDPYNEQFF.

A single count supports this clone. As DNA, the CDR3 is TGCGCCAGCAGCCCGGACAGGGGTGATGAGCAGTTCTTC. Its protein product is CASSPDRGDEQFF. This sequence joins TRBV5-1 and TRBJ2-1, with TRBD1 matching 9 bases. The CDR3 has 13 residues. The junction had 4 bases not matched to a gene; V was cut back by 4 bases and J by 8 bases. CDR1 SGHRS and CDR2 YFSETQ come from the germline V gene.

The rearrangement uses TRBV6-1 and TRBJ1-5; 10 nucleotides line up with TRBD1. This CDR3 spans 17 amino acids. Germline-derived CDR1 and CDR2 are MNHNS and SASEGT. Trimming cost V 1 base and J 0 bases; bases outside gene matches: 3. The CDR3 spells CASSEGQGAYSNQPQHF. The CDR3 DNA is TGTGCCAGCAGTGAAGGACAGGGGGCCTATAGCAATCAGCCCCAGCATTTT.

The chain carries TRBV7-6 and TRBJ1-1, with 9 nucleotides matching TRBD1. Germline lookup yields CDR1 SGHVS and CDR2 FNYEAQ. V lost 5 bases, J lost 1 base, and 8 bases stayed unmatched. The CDR3 is 16 residues long. CDR3 loop: CASSKDRGGANTEAFF. CDR3 nucleotide sequence: TGTGCCAGCAGCAAAGACAGGGGGGGTGCGAACACTGAAGCTTTCTTT.

The V call is TRBV9, the J call TRBJ2-1; 10 nucleotides match TRBD1. This CDR3 contains 17 residues. CDR1 is SGDLS, CDR2 YYNGEE, per germline. V was clipped by 0 bases and J by 4 bases; unmatched bases: 7. Here the CDR3 reads CASSVAAPGQGYNEQFF. CDR3 nucleotides: TGTGCCAGCAGCGTAGCCGCCCCGGGACAGGGGTACAATGAGCAGTTCTTC.

V gene TRBV5-6 combines with J gene TRBJ1-2; D is undetermined. V was trimmed by 3 bases and J by 3 bases, leaving 15 bases between them. The germline CDR1 and CDR2 sequences are SGHDT and YYEEEE. The CDR3 length is 15 residues. CDR3 sequence reads: CASSYRSGTDYGYTF. In DNA, the CDR3 is TGTGCCAGCAGCTACCGTTCGGGTACGGACTATGGCTACACCTTC.

This chain joins TRBV12-3 or TRBV12-4 and TRBJ2-3, with 8 positions matching TRBD1. The CDR3 extends over 13 amino acids. V trimming: 7 bases; J trimming: 4 bases; junction bases outside the gene matches: 4. CDR3: CASNPTGADTQYF. Written as DNA, the CDR3 is TGTGCCAGCAACCCGACAGGGGCAGATACGCAGTATTTT.

The chain carries TRBV3-1 (or the pseudogene TRBV3-2) and TRBJ2-1, with D perhaps matching TRBD2 (5 bases). This CDR3 is built from 14 residues. Germline V lookup: CDR1 LGHDT, CDR2 YNNKEL (reference sequence). Trimming removed 4 bases from V and 6 bases from J, with 13 bases in between. The CDR3 DNA sequence: TGTGCCAGCAGCCCCCCCGAGGAGGTCAATGAGCAGTTCTTC. Residues: CASSPPEEVNEQFF.

This clone has only a few counts. The rearrangement links TRBV7-9 to TRBJ1-3, with 8 positions matching TRBD1. J gave up 4 bases and V 1 base, and 0 bases lay outside the gene matches. Germline V lookup: CDR1 SEHNR, CDR2 FQNEAQ (reference sequence). The CDR3 is 14 amino acids. CDR3 residues: CASSLGTGGNTIYF. CDR3 nucleotide sequence: TGTGCCAGCAGCTTAGGGACAGGGGGAAACACCATATATTTT.

On this clone: Other DNA sequences from this sample encode an identical CDR3 as well. The chain combines TRBV28 with TRBJ1-1, with unresolved D. The CDR3 contains 10 residues. V dropped 10 bases and J dropped 5 bases, with 8 bases sitting between them. The V gene's germline CDR1 is MDHEN and CDR2 SYDVKM. The CDR3 nucleotides are TGTGCCACCCGGGAGACTGAAGCTTTCTTT. This codes for CATRETEAFF.

This chain joins TRBV10-2 and TRBJ2-7; 11 bases align to TRBD1. CDR1 WSHSY and CDR2 SAAADI come from the germline V gene. J gave up 4 bases and V 3 bases, and 8 bases lay outside the gene matches. The CDR3 has 16 residues. For the CDR3, the DNA is TGCGCCAGCAGTGACCTTGGGACAGGGGGTAATTACGAGCAGTACTTC. Translating it yields CASSDLGTGGNYEQYF.

The chain is built from TRBV6-2 or TRBV6-3 and TRBJ1-5, with D possibly being TRBD1 (6 bases). V dropped 2 bases and J dropped 0 bases, with 11 bases sitting between them. Germline values: CDR1 MNHEY, CDR2 SVGEGT. This CDR3 has 16 amino acids. CDR3 bases: TGTGCCAGCAGTTACCAAGGACAGACTAGCAATCAGCCCCAGCATTTT. Encoded protein: CASSYQGQTSNQPQHF.

This clone was detected only a few times. The gene calls are TRBV19 and TRBJ2-5; 8 bases align to TRBD1. V lost 5 bases to trimming and J lost 1 base; unmatched junction nucleotides: 3. CDR3 length: 14 amino acids. CDR1 LNHDA and CDR2 SQIVND come from the germline V gene (reference sequence). Here the CDR3 reads CASSLGQGQETQYF. Written as DNA, the CDR3 is TGTGCCAGTAGTCTAGGACAGGGCCAAGAGACCCAGTACTTC.

V is TRBV5-1 and J is TRBJ2-5; TRBD1 matches 7 bases. This CDR3 has 16 residues. V lost 0 bases and J lost 5; bases outside the gene matches: 10. The V gene's germline CDR1 is SGHRS and CDR2 YFSETQ. Here the CDR3 reads CASSLGQGSPWETQYF. The CDR3 nucleotides are TGCGCCAGCAGCTTGGGACAGGGATCTCCTTGGGAGACCCAGTACTTC.

The J gene is TRBJ2-2, the V gene TRBV4-3; tentatively, D is TRBD1 (6 bases). Per the germline V gene, CDR1 is LGHNA and CDR2 is YSLEER. Trimming pared 0 bases from V and 4 bases from J, leaving 12 bases between. The CDR3 length is 16 residues. The chain's CDR3 is CASSQDLGTITGELFF. CDR3 nucleotide sequence: TGCGCCAGCAGCCAAGATTTAGGGACAATCACCGGGGAGCTGTTTTTT.

This clone was detected once. This chain links TRBV2 with TRBJ1-5, with TRBD1 identical over 8 bases. Germline lookup yields CDR1 SNHLY and CDR2 FYNNEI. The J segment lost 5 bases and the V segment lost 6 bases, leaving 6 bases of the junction unmatched. The CDR3 contains 14 residues. CDR3 loop: CASSESGGDQPQHF. CDR3 in DNA: TGTGCCAGCAGCGAGTCAGGGGGCGATCAGCCCCAGCATTTT.

V and J are TRBV29-1 and TRBJ2-3; tentative D call: TRBD1 (6 bases). This CDR3 spans 15 amino acids. In germline, CDR1 is SQVTM, CDR2 ANQGSEA. V dropped 0 bases and J dropped 2 bases, with 12 bases sitting between them. The CDR3 region has the DNA TGCAGCGTTGAAGACCAACAGGGACCCACAGATACGCAGTATTTT. The encoded protein is CSVEDQQGPTDTQYF.

This chain links TRBV5-5 with TRBJ2-1; 7 nucleotides agree with TRBD1. V was clipped by 4 bases and J by 0 bases; unmatched bases: 4. CDR1 and CDR2 (germline): SGHKS, YYEKEE (reference sequence). There are 15 residues in the CDR3. CDR3 nucleotides: TGTGCCAGCAGCCCGACAGGGAGCTCCTACAATGAGCAGTTCTTC. As protein: CASSPTGSSYNEQFF.

This chain uses TRBV27 with TRBJ1-6, with TRBD1 matching 9 bases. V lost 4 bases to trimming and J lost 7 bases; unmatched junction nucleotides: 8. The CDR3 spans 16 residues. Germline-derived CDR1 and CDR2 are MNHEY and SMNVEV (reference sequence). In DNA form, the CDR3 reads TGTGCCAGCAGTTGGGGACAGGGTAGGGGGAATTCACCCCTCCACTTT. Translation gives CASSWGQGRGNSPLHF.

The chain has TRBV6-5 and TRBJ1-6, with 8 bases that match TRBD1. With 2 bases clipped from V and 8 bases from J, the junction kept 5 bases outside the gene matches. The CDR3 runs to 15 residues. Per the germline V gene, CDR1 is MNHEY and CDR2 is SVGAGI. This CDR3 is CASSYAGQVDSPLHF. The CDR3 nucleotides read TGTGCCAGCAGTTACGCGGGACAGGTCGATTCACCCCTCCACTTT.

The chain joins TRBV27 to TRBJ2-7; tentatively, D is TRBD2 (6 bases). The CDR3 is 14 residues long. Germline CDR1 reads MNHEY; CDR2 reads SMNVEV (reference sequence). V gave up 2 bases and J gave up 2 bases, with 10 bases separating them. The CDR3 sequence is CASSLRGSAYEQYV. In DNA form, the CDR3 reads TGTGCCAGCAGTTTACGGGGGTCAGCCTACGAGCAGTACGTC.

The CDR3 loop reads CASSLGTGGYNEQFF. The DNA for the CDR3 is TGTGCCAGCAGCTTGGGGACAGGGGGCTACAATGAGCAGTTCTTC. This chain uses TRBV5-4 with TRBJ2-1, with 10 bases fitting TRBD1. The CDR3 totals 15 residues. J gave up 3 bases and V 0 bases, and 0 bases lay outside the gene matches. Looked up from germline, CDR1 is SGHNT and CDR2 is YYREEE (reference sequence).

This chain joins TRBV24-1 and TRBJ2-7, with a tentative D call TRBD1 (6 bases). V lost 3 bases, J lost 0 bases, and 14 bases lay in between. This CDR3 contains 16 residues. Germline-derived CDR1 and CDR2 are KGHDR and SFDVKD. The CDR3 DNA sequence: TGTGCCACCAGTGATACCCCCAGGGGAAGCTCCTACGAGCAGTACTTC. It is translated as CATSDTPRGSSYEQYF.

The chain carries TRBV18 and TRBJ1-2; possible D gene TRBD1, 6 bases. The germline CDR1 and CDR2 sequences are KGHSH and LQKENI. The CDR3 runs to 14 residues. V was trimmed by 2 bases and J by 7 bases, leaving 14 bases between them. The CDR3 nucleotides are TGTGCCAGCTCACCAACCACAGGGAGTGGTGGCTACACCTTC. Protein: CASSPTTGSGGYTF.

In DNA, the CDR3 is TGCGCCAGCAGCTTGGGAGATCATAGCAATCAGCCCCAGCATTTT. This gives the protein CASSLGDHSNQPQHF. This chain joins TRBV5-1 and TRBJ1-5; D gene unclear. Deletions cut 0 bases from V and 0 bases from J, with 7 bases between. Germline assignment: CDR1 SGHRS and CDR2 YFSETQ. The CDR3 is 15 amino acids. The whole variable domain, remainder taken from reference TRBV5-1 and TRBJ1-5, is KAGVTQTPRYLIKTRGQQVTLSCSPISGHRSVSWYQQTPGQGLQFLFEYFSETQRNKGNFPGRFSGRQFSNSRSEMNVSTLELGDSALYLCASSLGDHSNQPQHFGDGTRLSIL.

The V gene is TRBV20-1, the J gene TRBJ1-6, with 7 bases that match TRBD1. Trimming took 3 bases from V and 7 from J; bases not matched to a gene: 6. Per the germline V gene, CDR1 is DFQATT and CDR2 is SNEGSKA (reference sequence). The CDR3 has 14 residues. The CDR3 sequence: CSASRQGGNSPLHF. In DNA, the CDR3 is TGCAGTGCTAGTCGTCAGGGGGGCAATTCACCCCTCCACTTT.

This chain uses TRBV5-1 with TRBJ2-3, with a tentative D call TRBD1 (6 bases). The CDR3 is 16 amino acids. Trimming removed 0 bases from V and 0 bases from J, with 11 bases in between. Germline V CDR1 and CDR2: SGHRS, YFSETQ. CDR3 coding DNA: TGCGCCAGCAGCTTGGGAGGACAGCCGAGCACAGATACGCAGTATTTT. Translating it yields CASSLGGQPSTDTQYF.

J is TRBJ1-4 and V is TRBV7-2; unclear D gene. CDR1 and CDR2 (germline): SGHTA, FQGNSA. The CDR3 is made up of 12 amino acids. V was trimmed by 5 bases and J by 15 bases, leaving 16 bases between them. The CDR3 region has the DNA TGTGCCAGCAGCCCTCGAGGAGGGAAGGTGTTTTTT. Translating gives CASSPRGGKVFF.